These T cell receptor beta chains were read from a single sample in a study of OX40 agonist ivuxolimab in advanced cancers. Here immunoSEQ multiplex PCR was the method, and the copy in TCRdb shows in-frame clones only, minus some. The top ten hold under 2% of the sample, which has tens of thousands of clones, roughly 80% seen once. Sequencing used CD4+ or CD8+ T cells sorted from blood, obtained in a trial of the OX40 agonist ivuxolimab. The receptors stem from an adult with an advanced solid tumor such as melanoma, head and neck, liver or kidney cancer. Both conserved end residues are part of each CDR3. D genes are given only for firm matches. For some rows the clone size is stated as once, few or many, or as a class when expanded; others skip it.

d_call	v_call	clone_size	j_call	cdr3_aa	cdr3_nt
.	TRBV27	.	TRBJ2-3	CASSFRGLSTDTQYF	TGTGCCAGCAGTTTCCGGGGCCTTAGCACAGATACGCAGTATTTT
.	TRBV4-3	.	TRBJ2-3	CASSQQGEDTQYF	TGCGCCAGCAGCCAACAGGGAGAGGATACGCAGTATTTT
.	TRBV7-9	.	TRBJ2-2	CASSSNRESNTGELFF	TGTGCCAGCAGCTCTAACAGGGAGTCCAACACCGGGGAGCTGTTTTTT
TRBD1	TRBV5-1	.	TRBJ1-3	CASSVQGALSGNTIYF	TGCGCCAGCAGCGTCCAGGGGGCCCTCTCTGGAAACACCATATATTTT
.	TRBV7-7	.	TRBJ1-2	CASSPLRGLGYGYTF	TGTGCTAGCAGCCCACTTAGGGGGTTAGGCTATGGCTACACCTTC
TRBD1	TRBV11-2	.	TRBJ1-1	CASSPGQANTEAFF	TGTGCCAGCAGCCCGGGACAGGCTAACACTGAAGCTTTCTTT
TRBD2	TRBV29-1	few	TRBJ2-2	CSVGASGMGGELFF	TGCAGCGTTGGGGCTAGCGGGATGGGCGGGGAGCTGTTTTTT
.	TRBV18	.	TRBJ1-1	CASSPPLAGATEAFF	TGTGCCAGCTCACCACCTTTGGCGGGCGCCACTGAAGCTTTCTTT
.	TRBV5-1	.	TRBJ2-1	CASSFTISDEQFF	TGCGCCAGCAGCTTTACTATCTCTGATGAGCAGTTCTTC
.	TRBV4-3	.	TRBJ2-5	CASSQDIGTVVGQPETQYF	TGCGCCAGCAGCCAAGATATAGGAACAGTAGTGGGACAACCAGAGACCCAGTACTTC
.	TRBV5-4	.	TRBJ1-2	CASSLDKYGYTF	TGTGCCAGCAGCTTGGACAAGTATGGCTACACCTTC
.	TRBV9	.	TRBJ1-1	CASSGQGFTEAFF	TGTGCCAGCAGCGGTCAGGGTTTCACTGAAGCTTTCTTT
.	TRBV5-4	.	TRBJ2-7	CASSLDSRIYEQYF	TGTGCCAGCAGCTTGGACAGTAGGATTTACGAGCAGTACTTC
.	TRBV6-6	once	TRBJ2-2	CASSHDSEAGELFF	TGTGCCAGCAGCCATGACTCGGAGGCCGGGGAGCTGTTTTTT
.	TRBV30	.	TRBJ2-3	CAWSVLNRPTIEDTQYF	TGTGCCTGGAGTGTACTTAACCGACCGACGATCGAAGATACGCAGTATTTT
.	TRBV27	.	TRBJ2-1	CASSLGRGPYNEQFF	TGTGCCAGCAGTTTAGGCCGCGGCCCCTACAATGAGCAGTTCTTC
.	TRBV27	.	TRBJ2-3	CASSFTADTQYF	TGTGCCAGCAGTTTCACGGCAGATACGCAGTATTTT
.	TRBV29-1	few	TRBJ1-1	CSASTTGNTEAFF	TGCAGCGCAAGTACTACAGGGAACACTGAAGCTTTCTTT
TRBD1	TRBV5-4	.	TRBJ2-1	CASSSDRVLRSGEQFF	TGTGCCAGCAGCTCAGACAGGGTCCTAAGGTCTGGTGAGCAGTTCTTC
TRBD1	TRBV5-4	.	TRBJ2-6	CASSLSLDRVRSGANVLTF	TGTGCCAGCAGCTTGAGTCTGGACAGGGTGAGGTCTGGGGCCAACGTCCTGACTTTC
TRBD2	TRBV28	.	TRBJ2-1	CASTKAGLLYNEQFF	TGTGCCAGCACCAAAGCGGGGCTATTATACAATGAGCAGTTCTTC
.	TRBV10-3	.	TRBJ1-2	CAISFILDGGEGGYTF	TGTGCCATCAGCTTTATACTAGACGGGGGTGAAGGAGGCTACACCTTC
TRBD2	TRBV4-2	once	TRBJ2-7	CASSQAISGGYEQYF	TGTGCCAGCAGCCAAGCAATTAGCGGGGGTTACGAGCAGTACTTC
TRBD1	TRBV5-1	.	TRBJ1-4	CASRGQNYNEKLFF	TGCGCCAGCAGGGGACAGAATTATAATGAAAAACTGTTTTTT
TRBD1	TRBV7-6	few	TRBJ2-7	CASSLVGTGVHEQYF	TGTGCCAGCAGCTTAGTGGGGACAGGGGTACACGAGCAGTACTTC